Shown below are 28 T cell receptor beta chains from a single sample sequenced in a study of T-cell memory formation after mild COVID-19. TCRdb called the 5' RACE reads again in MiXCR, with one record for every CDR3 protein. The sample includes approximately 250,000 distinct CDR3 sequences, approximately 15% of them seen just once. What was sequenced was PBMCs or a T cell subset sorted from them (not recorded which). Receptors originate from a man between 18 and 29 years old who had mild COVID-19 (a few samples of this study predate the infection). Cell type and time point are not known.

J is TRBJ1-2 and V is TRBV4-2; unclear D gene. This CDR3 contains 14 residues. CDR1 and CDR2 (germline): LGHNA, YNFKEQ. Trimming removed 0 bases at V and 5 bases at J, with 10 bases between. The CDR3 here is CASSQDIGIYGYTF. The CDR3 nucleotides are TGTGCCAGCAGCCAAGATATTGGGATATATGGCTACACCTTC.

CDR3 coding DNA: TGTGCCAGCAAGGGGGTCGGGGCTAGGAGCAATCAGCCCCAGCATTTT. Translating gives CASKGVGARSNQPQHF. The J gene is TRBJ1-5, the V gene TRBV6-6; D is perhaps TRBD1 (6 bases). The length of the CDR3 is 16 residues. CDR1 and CDR2 from the germline V gene are MNHNY and SVGAGI (reference sequence). V lost 7 bases, J lost 1 base, and 17 bases lay in between.

This clonotype has more than one count but fewer than ten. This chain links TRBV9 with TRBJ2-3; D uncertain. The CDR3 runs 14 residues. CDR1 is SGDLS and CDR2 is YYNGEE in the germline V gene. Trimming cost V 4 bases and J 0 bases, with 9 bases left between them. CDR3 sequence reads: CASSRLDSTDTQYF. CDR3 in DNA: TGTGCCAGCAGCCGTCTTGACAGCACAGATACGCAGTATTTT.

This clonotype came up a few times. V and J are TRBV7-9 and TRBJ1-1; TRBD1 is a possible D gene (5 bases). Trimming took off 3 bases at V and 0 bases at J, with 11 bases between the two ends. The CDR3 totals 15 residues. Germline values: CDR1 SEHNR, CDR2 FQNEAQ (reference sequence). The CDR3 reads CASSLLLGVNTEAFF. The DNA for the CDR3 is TGTGCCAGCAGCTTGCTATTGGGGGTGAACACTGAAGCTTTCTTT.

This clonotype was counted between two and nine times. The chain has TRBV4-1 and TRBJ1-1; 9 bases agree with TRBD1. The CDR3 has 15 amino acids. Per the germline V gene, CDR1 is MGHRA and CDR2 is YSYEKL. V lost 4 bases, J lost 3 bases, and 6 bases stayed unmatched. CDR3 residues: CASSPWTGEDTEAFF. The CDR3 region has the DNA TGCGCCAGCAGCCCTTGGACAGGGGAGGACACTGAAGCTTTCTTT.

This clonotype was found a few times. This chain connects TRBV11-2 to TRBJ2-1, with D perhaps matching TRBD1 (5 bases). This CDR3 has 14 residues. Germline V gives CDR1 SGHAT, CDR2 FQNNGV. V was trimmed by 5 bases and J by 8 bases, leaving 16 bases between them. The CDR3 protein is CASSPPPGFYEQFF. In nucleotides, the CDR3 is TGTGCCAGCAGCCCCCCTCCAGGGTTCTATGAGCAGTTCTTC.

V gene TRBV7-9 combines with J gene TRBJ2-1; D may be TRBD1 (6 bases). CDR3 length: 14 residues. V shed 4 bases and J shed 9 bases, with 16 bases lying between them. Germline V CDR1 and CDR2: SEHNR, FQNEAQ (reference sequence). CDR3 in DNA: TGTGCCAGCAGCTCCTTCGGGGAACAGGGTGAGCAGTTCTTC. Translated: CASSSFGEQGEQFF. The full variable domain, its missing parts supplied by reference TRBV7-9 and TRBJ2-1, is DTGVSQNPRHKITKRGQNVTFRCDPISEHNRLYWYRQTLGQGPEFLTYFQNEAQLEKSRLLSDRFSAERPKGSFSTLEIQRTEQGDSAMYLCASSSFGEQGEQFFGPGTRLTVL.

Ten or more counts support this clonotype. This rearrangement joins TRBV9 to TRBJ2-2; D is perhaps TRBD2 (5 bases). V lost 0 bases and J lost 2, with 8 bases in between. The CDR3 covers 15 residues. The germline CDR1 and CDR2 sequences are SGDLS and YYNGEE. In DNA form, the CDR3 reads TGTGCCAGCAGCGTAGAGACTATCAACACCGGGGAGCTGTTTTTT. Protein: CASSVETINTGELFF.

Ten or more counts support this clonotype. V usage is TRBV6-2 or TRBV6-3 and J usage is TRBJ2-1; 9 nucleotides agree with TRBD2. From germline, CDR1 is MNHEY and CDR2 SVGEGT. The CDR3 has 12 amino acids. Unmatched junction bases numbered 8, after V lost 6 bases and J lost 14 bases. CDR3 nucleotide sequence: TGTGCCAGCAGCCCCCGGACTAGCGAGAAGTTCTTC. Amino acid sequence: CASSPRTSEKFF.

This clonotype was detected only a few times. The chain is built from TRBV28 and TRBJ2-3; TRBD2 agrees at 9 bases. This CDR3 has 16 amino acids. V dropped 5 bases and J dropped 0; count of bases not matched to a gene: 6. Germline V gene data show CDR1 as MDHEN and CDR2 as SYDVKM. CDR3 loop: CASSVAGALSTDTQYF. CDR3 coding DNA: TGTGCCAGCAGTGTAGCGGGGGCTCTGAGCACAGATACGCAGTATTTT. Together with reference TRBV28 and TRBJ2-3, the CDR3 gives the full variable domain: DVKVTQSSRYLVKRTGEKVFLECVQDMDHENMFWYRQDPGLGLRLIYFSYDVKMKEKGDIPEGYSVSREKKERFSLILESASTNQTSMYLCASSVAGALSTDTQYFGPGTRLTVL.

This chain links TRBV20-1 with TRBJ2-7; perhaps TRBD2 as D (6 bases). V lost 5 bases and J 5 bases, leaving 16 bases between the germline ends. Germline CDR1 is DFQATT and CDR2 is SNEGSKA (reference sequence). The CDR3 spans 13 residues. CDR3: CSALQGGVHEQYF. CDR3 bases: TGCAGTGCTCTCCAGGGAGGCGTCCACGAGCAGTACTTC.

V usage is TRBV7-9 and J usage is TRBJ2-7; no reliable D call. Germline V gives CDR1 SEHNR, CDR2 FQNEAQ (reference sequence). The length of the CDR3 is 13 residues. Trimming removed 5 bases from V and 2 bases from J, with 10 bases in between. The CDR3 spells CASSPYTTYEQYF. The CDR3 region has the DNA TGTGCCAGCAGCCCCTATACCACCTACGAGCAGTACTTC. Full variable domain (outside the CDR3, taken from reference TRBV7-9 and TRBJ2-7): DTGVSQNPRHKITKRGQNVTFRCDPISEHNRLYWYRQTLGQGPEFLTYFQNEAQLEKSRLLSDRFSAERPKGSFSTLEIQRTEQGDSAMYLCASSPYTTYEQYFGPGTRLTVT.

There are many counts of this clonotype. The J gene is TRBJ1-2, the V gene TRBV25-1; D gene ambiguous. The CDR3 totals 11 residues. In germline, CDR1 is MGHDK, CDR2 SYGVNS. Trimming took 7 bases from V and 4 from J, leaving 7 bases between them. CDR3 amino acids: CASTGGYGYTF. In DNA, the CDR3 is TGTGCCAGCACTGGAGGCTATGGCTACACCTTC.

There are a few counts of this clonotype. The chain recombines TRBV30 with TRBJ1-1; D remains ambiguous. The germline V gene encodes CDR1 GTSNPN and CDR2 SVGIG (reference sequence). This CDR3 region has 12 residues. V lost 5 bases to trimming and J lost 10 bases, with 17 bases between them. CDR3 sequence (DNA): TGTGCCTGGGGACTCGCAGGTCTAGGAGCTTTCTTT. Translating it yields CAWGLAGLGAFF.

This clonotype was seen many times. The chain uses TRBV5-1 and TRBJ2-5, with 7 bases aligning to TRBD1. The ends lost 4 bases at V and 4 bases at J; junction bases unmatched: 1. Germline CDR1 and CDR2: SGHRS and YFSETQ. This CDR3 spans 12 amino acids. CDR3 amino acids: CASSHRGETQYF. The CDR3 coding sequence is TGCGCCAGCAGCCACAGGGGAGAGACCCAGTACTTC.

This clonotype was counted only a few times. V usage is TRBV10-3 and J usage is TRBJ2-5; the D gene is possibly TRBD1 (6 bases). The CDR3 runs to 13 residues. Per germline, CDR1 ENHRY and CDR2 SYGVKD. V gave up 3 bases and J gave up 5 bases, with 10 bases separating them. Written as DNA, the CDR3 is TGTGCCATCAGTGATTCAGGGGCCGAGACCCAGTACTTC. It yields the protein CAISDSGAETQYF.

The chain combines TRBV30 with TRBJ2-7; D is unclear. CDR3 length equals 13 residues. Trimming shortened V by 0 bases and J by 2 bases, and 8 bases separated the two germline ends. Germline CDR1 and CDR2: GTSNPN and SVGIG (reference sequence). CDR3 DNA: TGTGCCTGGAGTGTAGGCCACCCCTACGAGCAGTACTTC. Its translation is CAWSVGHPYEQYF.

The table lists this clonotype with a few counts. The V and J genes are TRBV7-3 and TRBJ2-1; D unclear. The V gene's germline CDR1 is SGHTA and CDR2 FQGTGA. The CDR3 consists of 14 residues. Trimming removed 5 bases from V and 3 bases from J, with 11 bases in between. The CDR3 DNA reads TGTGCCAGCAGCCCTGGAGAGTACTACAATGAGCAGTTCTTC. Protein sequence: CASSPGEYYNEQFF.

The V gene is TRBV5-4, the J gene TRBJ2-3; TRBD2 is a possible D gene (6 bases). This CDR3 comprises 15 residues. The V and J ends lost 4 bases and 2 bases respectively, with 14 bases between them. CDR1 and CDR2 from the germline V gene are SGHNT and YYREEE (reference sequence). CDR3 DNA: TGTGCCAGCAGCCGAGATAGCGGAACCACAGATACGCAGTATTTT. It translates to CASSRDSGTTDTQYF.

In nucleotides, the CDR3 is TGTGCCAGCAGCCATAGACAATCCTACGAGCAGTACGTC. Translation gives CASSHRQSYEQYV. The chain employs TRBV7-9 and TRBJ2-7; D is ambiguous. In germline, CDR1 is SEHNR, CDR2 FQNEAQ (reference sequence). With 5 bases removed from V and 1 base from J, the gap between germline ends came to 9 bases. The CDR3 runs to 13 residues.

This clonotype was seen ten or more times. The V and J genes are TRBV29-1 and TRBJ2-3; tentatively, D is TRBD2 (7 bases). The CDR3 contains 11 residues. Germline V gives CDR1 SQVTM, CDR2 ANQGSEA. Deletions cut 0 bases from V and 13 bases from J, with 11 bases between. CDR3 sequence reads: CSVEDGGPKYF. CDR3 DNA sequence: TGCAGCGTTGAAGACGGGGGGCCCAAGTATTTT.

The chain has TRBV4-1 and TRBJ2-1, with D possibly being TRBD1 (6 bases). Trimming removed 1 base at V and 7 bases at J, with 14 bases between. Germline CDR1 and CDR2: MGHRA and YSYEKL. This CDR3 is built from 15 residues. CDR3: CASSQGWGLGNEQFF. CDR3 DNA: TGCGCCAGCAGCCAAGGTTGGGGGCTAGGAAATGAGCAGTTCTTC.

Ten or more counts support this clonotype. The V and J genes are TRBV5-1 and TRBJ2-5, with D possibly matching TRBD1 (6 bases). Germline CDR1 and CDR2: SGHRS and YFSETQ. CDR3 size: 14 residues. The germline V and J ends were trimmed by 1 base and 5 bases, with 12 bases remaining between them. CDR3 nucleotides: TGCGCCAGCAGCTTGTTGGGGGCCGGGGAGACCCAGTACTTC. Residues: CASSLLGAGETQYF.

The gene calls are TRBV29-1 and TRBJ2-7; 10 nucleotides agree with TRBD2. There are 14 residues in the CDR3. CDR1 and CDR2 (germline): SQVTM, ANQGSEA. The V segment lost 7 bases and the J segment 3 bases; nucleotides outside the gene matches: 9. As DNA, the CDR3 is TGCAGCGCCCAACGGCTAGCGGGGGACTACGAGCAGTACTTC. Amino acids: CSAQRLAGDYEQYF.

This clonotype occurred a few times. The CDR3 sequence is CASSPAQGHYGYTF. DNA of the CDR3: TGTGCCAGCAGCCCCGCCCAGGGACACTATGGCTACACCTTC. V is TRBV28 and J is TRBJ1-2, with a weak D call TRBD1 (5 bases). This CDR3 is built from 14 residues. Germline V gene sequence: CDR1 MDHEN, CDR2 SYDVKM. V was trimmed by 6 bases and J by 3 bases, leaving 14 bases between them.

This clonotype was picked up a small number of times. The chain couples TRBV20-1 to TRBJ2-3; D is tentatively TRBD1 or TRBD2 (6 bases each). V was shortened by 6 bases and J by 2 bases, with 18 bases between the two germline ends. Per the germline V gene, CDR1 is DFQATT and CDR2 is SNEGSKA (reference sequence). The CDR3 is 15 residues long. CDR3 bases: TGCAGTGCAAGTGCTTTCGGGGGCATCACAGATACGCAGTATTTT. It codes for CSASAFGGITDTQYF.

There are a few counts of this clonotype. The chain recombines TRBV29-1 with TRBJ1-4; D may be TRBD1 (5 bases). The CDR3 is 14 residues long. Germline CDR1 reads SQVTM; CDR2 reads ANQGSEA. Trimming took off 3 bases at V and 3 bases at J, with 11 bases between the two ends. CDR3 bases: TGCAGCGTTGAGCTCAGGGAATCTAATGAAAAACTGTTTTTT. This codes for CSVELRESNEKLFF.

The chain uses TRBV3-1 and TRBJ1-3; D unclear. The CDR3 loop spans 14 amino acids. The V end was cut by 0 bases, the J end by 4 bases, with 7 bases between. Germline V gives CDR1 LGHDT, CDR2 YNNKEL (reference sequence). CDR3 loop: CASSQDAGGNTIYF. In DNA, the CDR3 is TGTGCCAGCAGCCAAGATGCAGGAGGAAACACCATATATTTT.